This is a list of T cell receptor beta chains from one sample in a study of cytomegalovirus exposure and HLA in healthy donors. The repertoire was sequenced with immunoSEQ multiplex PCR; TCRdb's copy has only in-frame clones and lacks some. This sample has 70,000 to 100,000 clones, with roughly 69% found just once. Sequences were obtained from PBMCs. All receptors derive from a man between 45 and 60 years old in good health and CMV-seronegative. Both conserved end residues are part of each CDR3. Fields, in order: CDR3 length, V gene, J gene, CDR3 protein.

length: 16; V: TRBV27; J: TRBJ2-7; CDR3: CASSLSAGGGSYEQYF
length: 13; V: TRBV14; J: TRBJ2-5; CDR3: CASSVRGKGTQYF
length: 10; V: TRBV29-1; J: TRBJ1-3; CDR3: CSAGGGTIYF
length: 13; V: TRBV7-9; J: TRBJ2-7; CDR3: CASSLMSGGEQYF
length: 13; V: TRBV7-6; J: TRBJ2-5; CDR3: CASSTLAQETQYF
length: 15; V: TRBV2; J: TRBJ2-1; CDR3: CASSGGSGAYNEQFF
length: 16; V: TRBV5-1; J: TRBJ2-3; CDR3: CASSLETGGFRDTQYF
length: 15; V: TRBV2; J: TRBJ2-3; CDR3: CASSVGQVGTDTQYF
length: 13; V: TRBV10-3; J: TRBJ1-4; CDR3: CAISEQGEEKLFF
length: 11; V: TRBV29-1; J: TRBJ2-7; CDR3: CSVSALYGQYF
length: 14; V: TRBV9; J: TRBJ1-4; CDR3: CASSAGQGIEKLFF
length: 15; V: TRBV28; J: TRBJ1-5; CDR3: CASSLSGGGNQPQHF
length: 12; V: TRBV27; J: TRBJ2-3; CDR3: CASSLWPDTQYF
length: 15; V: TRBV7-6; J: TRBJ1-5; CDR3: CASSLAGGTNQPQHF
length: 15; V: TRBV9; J: TRBJ2-5; CDR3: CASSPRGRLQETQYF
length: 17; V: TRBV29-1; J: TRBJ2-3; CDR3: CSVEWTSGSQGTDTQYF
length: 16; V: TRBV10-3; J: TRBJ1-1; CDR3: CAISGPVAGMNTEALF